This TCR beta chain was found in a study of blood T cells in healthy people across ages. Background on the study: Template-switching capture recovered about one barcoded beta molecule per two T cells. Study-level results: Getting older went along with TCR beta diversity per million T cells dropping roughly linearly.

With 4 bases clipped from V and 2 bases from J, the junction kept 9 bases outside the gene matches. Germline loops: CDR1 DFQATT, CDR2 SNEGSKA (reference sequence). The CDR3 runs to 17 residues. Note on this clonotype: The antigen is not known.

Donors were systemically healthy Caucasian individuals from Russia aged roughly 6 to 100 years. The second PCR ran roughly 6 to 12 cycles with a sample-barcoded 5' primer and J-beta primers. MiXCR, applied by TCRdb to the 5' RACE reads, yields one record per CDR3 protein. The sample carries about 1 million distinct CDR3 sequences, 35% to 50% recorded once. This chain links TRBV20-1 with TRBJ2-1, with 12 bases matching TRBD2. The specimen was blood. This TCR was recovered from a woman in her sixties in good health. The CDR3 bases are TGCAGTGCTATTTGGTCTAGCGGGAGGGCGGCCTACAATGAGCAGTTCTTC. It yields the protein CSAIWSSGRAAYNEQFF.